This T cell receptor (beta chain) was identified in a study of cytomegalovirus exposure and HLA in healthy donors. Study overall: There were approximately 85 million unique TCRs (from HLA-typed donors) in an early data release. Among the 400 or so donors who were genotyped, about 86% fell in the genetic ancestry cluster that is associated with self-reported Caucasian donors.

PCR primers comprised 60 Vbeta and 13 Jbeta primers. Only in-frame clones appear in the TCRdb table, and some are missing; sequencing was by immunoSEQ multiplex PCR. The sample has about 170,000 clones; roughly 71% are singletons. CDR1 LNHDA and CDR2 SQIVND come from the germline V gene (reference sequence). Between the trimmed V and J ends, which lost 6 bases and 1 base, there was a span of 12 bases. This CDR3 has 14 amino acids. The chain employs TRBV19 and TRBJ1-2; maybe TRBD1 (5 bases). This clonotype was obtained from a girl under 18 in good health and CMV-seronegative. The sequencing sample was made of PBMCs. CDR3 loop: CASSPIDSNYGYTF. For the CDR3, the DNA is TGTGCCAGTAGCCCGATTGACAGTAACTATGGCTACACCTTC.